This TCR beta chain is from a study of cytomegalovirus exposure and HLA in healthy donors. Across the whole study: Among the approximately 400 genotyped donors, 65% to 85% were placed in the Caucasian-associated ancestry cluster. Broader study findings: Reportedly, fewer N-insertions than the approximately 700-donor mean appeared in an Asian-associated ancestry cluster in a later analysis. TCR beta sequences numbering around 15,000 were associated with HLA alleles at 0.05 false discovery rate in a later analysis. Indistinguishable V segments, including TRBV6-2 and TRBV6-3, were excluded.

The PCR used 60 Vbeta and 13 Jbeta primers. Profiled with immunoSEQ multiplex PCR; TCRdb holds only in-frame clones, not every one. This table holds 150,000 or so clones, approximately 80% found once. Trimming removed 1 base from V and 0 bases from J; junction bases left unmatched: 4. This CDR3 region has 16 residues. Per germline, CDR1 SGHDN and CDR2 FVKESK. A remark on this clone: Its cognate antigen is unknown.

The sample comprised PBMCs. V and J are TRBV14 and TRBJ2-7; 9 positions match TRBD2. The TCR originated in a woman aged 40 to 50 in good health and CMV-seronegative. In DNA form, the CDR3 reads TGTGCCAGCAGCCAAGCCTGGCGGGAGGGCTCCTACGAGCAGTACTTC. It codes for CASSQAWREGSYEQYF.